The clone carrying this TCR beta chain was recorded many times. The germline gives CDR1 SNHLY, CDR2 FYNNEI. This CDR3 is 16 amino acids long. V dropped 4 bases and J dropped 1 base, with 16 bases sitting between them. The data originate from a study of T cells in Graves' hyperthyroidism and ophthalmopathy. RNA transcripts were the template for amplifying TCR beta CDR3 regions. A set of HTBI primers served as the primers for a first-round RT-PCR of the TCR CDR3. TCRdb reprocessed the multiplex PCR reads via MiXCR and lists one record per CDR3 protein. The sample includes fewer than 900,000 distinct CDR3 sequences, approximately 16% seen only once; the top ten take approximately 8.4%.

The sequencing input was blood. The sequence was collected from a man aged 18 to 30 with Graves' hyperthyroidism. The genes are TRBV2 and TRBJ1-1; D is uncertain. DNA of the CDR3: TGTGCCAGCAGTGGAACAACCCTAGACCCGAACACTGAAGCTTTCTTT. As protein: CASSGTTLDPNTEAFF.